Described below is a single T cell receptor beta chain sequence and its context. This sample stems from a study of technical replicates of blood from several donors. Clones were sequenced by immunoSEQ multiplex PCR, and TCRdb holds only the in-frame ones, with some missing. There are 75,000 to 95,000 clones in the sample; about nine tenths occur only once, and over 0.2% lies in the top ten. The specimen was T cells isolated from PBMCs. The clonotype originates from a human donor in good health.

This CDR3 is CASSGGEKGPYEQYF. The CDR3 coding sequence is TGTGCCAGCAGCGGGGGGGAAAAAGGCCCCTACGAGCAGTACTTC. The chain recombines TRBV7-9 with TRBJ2-7; 7 bases are a match to TRBD2. The V segment lost 5 bases and the J segment 2 bases; nucleotides outside the gene matches: 9. The CDR3 has 15 residues. Germline CDR1 is SEHNR and CDR2 is FQNEAQ (reference sequence).